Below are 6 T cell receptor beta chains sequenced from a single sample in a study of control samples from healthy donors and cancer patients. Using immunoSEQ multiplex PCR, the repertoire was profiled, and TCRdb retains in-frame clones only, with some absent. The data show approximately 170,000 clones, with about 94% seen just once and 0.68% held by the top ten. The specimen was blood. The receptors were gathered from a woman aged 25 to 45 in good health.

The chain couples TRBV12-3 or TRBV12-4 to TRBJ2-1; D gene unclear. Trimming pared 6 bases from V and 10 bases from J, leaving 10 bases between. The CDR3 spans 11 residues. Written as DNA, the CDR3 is TGTGCCAGCAGCCCCGGGCGGGAGCAGTTCTTC. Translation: CASSPGREQFF.

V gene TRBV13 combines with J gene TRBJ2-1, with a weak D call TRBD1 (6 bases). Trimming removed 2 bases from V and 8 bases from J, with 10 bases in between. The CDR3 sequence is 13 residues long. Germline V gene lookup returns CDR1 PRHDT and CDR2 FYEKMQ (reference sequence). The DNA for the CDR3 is TGTGCCAGCAGCTTAAAACAGGGTGATGAGCAGTTCTTC. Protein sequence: CASSLKQGDEQFF.

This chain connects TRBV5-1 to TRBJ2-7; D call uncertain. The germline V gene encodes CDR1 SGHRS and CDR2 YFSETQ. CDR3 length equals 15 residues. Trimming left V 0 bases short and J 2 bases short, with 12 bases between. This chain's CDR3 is CASSLEGQLTYEQYF. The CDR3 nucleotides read TGCGCCAGCAGCTTGGAGGGCCAGCTCACCTACGAGCAGTACTTC.

Written as DNA, the CDR3 is TGTGCCAGCAGAAAGGGGAACACTGAAGCTTTCTTT. Translated: CASRKGNTEAFF. This chain uses TRBV5-4 with TRBJ1-1; unclear D gene. Germline V gene data show CDR1 as SGHNT and CDR2 as YYREEE (reference sequence). The CDR3 totals 12 residues. V was cut by 5 bases and J by 1 base, with 6 bases left in between.

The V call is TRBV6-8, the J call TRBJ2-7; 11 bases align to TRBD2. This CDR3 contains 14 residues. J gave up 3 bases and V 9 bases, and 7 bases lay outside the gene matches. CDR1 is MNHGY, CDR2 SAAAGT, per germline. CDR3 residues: CARGTSGPFYEQYF. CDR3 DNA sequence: TGTGCCAGGGGGACTAGCGGCCCATTCTACGAGCAGTACTTC.

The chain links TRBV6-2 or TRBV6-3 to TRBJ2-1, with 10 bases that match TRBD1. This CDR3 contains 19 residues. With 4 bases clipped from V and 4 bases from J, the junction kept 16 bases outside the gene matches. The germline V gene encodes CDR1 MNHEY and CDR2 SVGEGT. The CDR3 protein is CASSSRGGKPGQGYNEQFF. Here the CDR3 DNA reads TGTGCCAGCAGTTCCCGAGGGGGGAAACCGGGACAGGGGTACAATGAGCAGTTCTTC.